A selection of T cell receptor beta chains follows, all from one sample in a study of cytotoxic CD8 clonotypes in ibrutinib-treated CLL. Some clones are missing from TCRdb's copy, which holds only in-frame ones; the method was immunoSEQ multiplex PCR. The table lists tens of thousands of clones, roughly three quarters of them singletons. This material consisted of PBMCs, taken after 12 months of ibrutinib treatment. The receptors originated from a human donor with chronic lymphocytic leukemia. The CDR3 runs from the conserved cysteine through the conserved F or W. D genes are given only for firm matches. The listing skips clone size in some rows; elsewhere it reads once, few, many or a size class.

J: TRBJ2-1; V: TRBV18; length: 15; size: -; D: TRBD2; DNA: TGTGCCAGCTCACCAGGTAGCGGGAACTACAATGAGCAGTTCTTC; CDR3: CASSPGSGNYNEQFF
J: TRBJ2-2; V: TRBV2; length: 16; size: -; D: TRBD1; DNA: TGTGCCAGCAGGCCAGACAGGGGGCGAAGTACCGGGGAGCTGTTTTTT; CDR3: CASRPDRGRSTGELFF
J: TRBJ1-5; V: TRBV18; length: 17; size: -; D: TRBD1; DNA: TGTGCCAGCTCACCACAGGGACAGGGTAGCCCTAATCAGCCCCAGCATTTT; CDR3: CASSPQGQGSPNQPQHF
J: TRBJ2-2; V: TRBV4-1; length: 17; size: -; D: -; DNA: TGCGCCAGCAGCGAAGGGCCCGGGACAACGAACACCGGGGAGCTGTTTTTT; CDR3: CASSEGPGTTNTGELFF
J: TRBJ2-3; V: TRBV5-1; length: 12; size: -; D: -; DNA: TGCGCCAGCAGCTTGGCCGAAGATACGCAGTATTTT; CDR3: CASSLAEDTQYF
J: TRBJ2-1; V: TRBV28; length: 15; size: -; D: TRBD2; DNA: TGTGCCAGCAGTTTAAGGGCTAGCGGGAGATATGAGCAGTTCTTC; CDR3: CASSLRASGRYEQFF
J: TRBJ1-3; V: TRBV28; length: 16; size: once; D: TRBD1; DNA: TGTGCCAGCACGGGACAGGGGGCATGGGGAGGAAACACCATATATTTT; CDR3: CASTGQGAWGGNTIYF
J: TRBJ2-1; V: TRBV27; length: 14; size: -; D: -; DNA: TGTGCCAGCATAAGATACAGGGAGGGTCATGAGCAGTTCTTC; CDR3: CASIRYREGHEQFF
J: TRBJ2-7; V: TRBV28; length: 14; size: -; D: -; DNA: TGTGCCAGCAGTTCCTACCAAAAAGACTACGAGCAGTACTTC; CDR3: CASSSYQKDYEQYF
J: TRBJ1-2; V: TRBV2; length: 14; size: -; D: -; DNA: TGTGCCAGCAGGGGACAACAGGGTAGCTATGGCTACACCTTC; CDR3: CASRGQQGSYGYTF
J: TRBJ2-2; V: TRBV9; length: 20; size: -; D: TRBD2; DNA: TGTGCCAGCAACCCCGTCGCGGGAGGGATGGGCCCGTGGGGCACCGGGGAGCTGTTTTTT; CDR3: CASNPVAGGMGPWGTGELFF
J: TRBJ2-7; V: TRBV7-8; length: 13; size: -; D: -; DNA: TGTGCCAGCAGCGCCGGGACCAACTACGAGCAGTACTTC; CDR3: CASSAGTNYEQYF
J: TRBJ1-2; V: TRBV11-2; length: 13; size: few; D: TRBD1; DNA: TGTGCCAGCAGCACATGGGACAGGACCTCCTACACCTTC; CDR3: CASSTWDRTSYTF
J: TRBJ2-1; V: TRBV21-1; length: 14; size: -; D: -; DNA: TGTGCCAGCAGCAAAGCCCGAATAAGTGTTCGTCGGTTCTTC; CDR3: CASSKARISVRRFF
J: TRBJ2-1; V: TRBV19; length: 15; size: -; D: TRBD2; DNA: TGTGCCAGTAGTAACTCGGGAGGGGGAGAGAATGAGCAGTTCTTC; CDR3: CASSNSGGGENEQFF
J: TRBJ1-1; V: TRBV5-1; length: 15; size: -; D: -; DNA: TGCGCCAGCAGCTTGGGTCCAGGAGAGAACACTGAAGCTTTCTTT; CDR3: CASSLGPGENTEAFF
J: TRBJ2-6; V: TRBV7-6; length: 17; size: -; D: -; DNA: TGTGCCAGCAGCTCCACAACTCGGGGCTCTGGGGCCAACGTCCTGACTTTC; CDR3: CASSSTTRGSGANVLTF
J: TRBJ2-7; V: TRBV7-9; length: 14; size: -; D: -; DNA: TGTGCCAGCAGCTTAGAAGGCTACTCCTACGAGCAGTACTTC; CDR3: CASSLEGYSYEQYF
J: TRBJ2-7; V: TRBV6-5; length: 14; size: few; D: -; DNA: TGTGCCAGCAGACCTCGCGCAAGCTCCTACGAGCAGTACTTC; CDR3: CASRPRASSYEQYF
J: TRBJ2-5; V: TRBV6-5; length: 14; size: -; D: -; DNA: TGTGCCAGCGGGCAGGATTGGTACCAAGAGACCCAGTACTTC; CDR3: CASGQDWYQETQYF
J: TRBJ2-3; V: TRBV29-1; length: 14; size: -; D: -; DNA: TGCAGCGCTAACGGCGGATCGATGACAGATACGCAGTATTTT; CDR3: CSANGGSMTDTQYF
J: TRBJ2-2; V: TRBV5-1; length: 16; size: few; D: -; DNA: TGCGCCAGCAGCATGGTTAGCGGACCAAACACCGGGGAGCTGTTTTTT; CDR3: CASSMVSGPNTGELFF
J: TRBJ2-2; V: TRBV29-1; length: 11; size: -; D: -; DNA: TGCAGCGTTCGCAACACCGGGGAGCTGTTTTTT; CDR3: CSVRNTGELFF
J: TRBJ2-3; V: TRBV9; length: 14; size: -; D: -; DNA: TGTGCCAGCAGCGTACAGGCGGCCACAGATACGCAGTATTTT; CDR3: CASSVQAATDTQYF
J: TRBJ2-1; V: TRBV4-3; length: 12; size: -; D: -; DNA: TGCGCCAGCAGCCAAGATCGGGGGAAGCAGTTCTTC; CDR3: CASSQDRGKQFF
J: TRBJ2-7; V: TRBV27; length: 15; size: -; D: TRBD2; DNA: TGTGCCAGCAGTTTGAGGCGGGAGAGGTCCTACGAGCAGTACTTC; CDR3: CASSLRRERSYEQYF
J: TRBJ1-4; V: TRBV2; length: 16; size: -; D: -; DNA: TGTGCCAGCAGTCCGCCTGGGGGCCATGGTAATGAAAAACTGTTTTTT; CDR3: CASSPPGGHGNEKLFF
J: TRBJ2-5; V: TRBV7-9; length: 13; size: once; D: -; DNA: TGTGCCAGCAGACCCGGGACCGCAAAGACCCAGTACTTC; CDR3: CASRPGTAKTQYF
J: TRBJ1-2; V: TRBV18; length: 13; size: -; D: -; DNA: TGTGCCAGCTCACCTACAGGTCGGGATGGCTACACCTTC; CDR3: CASSPTGRDGYTF
J: TRBJ2-5; V: TRBV27; length: 14; size: -; D: -; DNA: TGTGCCAGCAGTTTATCCAGGAGTGGAGAGACCCAGTACTTC; CDR3: CASSLSRSGETQYF
J: TRBJ2-3; V: TRBV10-1; length: 15; size: few; D: TRBD2; DNA: TGCGCCAGCAGGTCTAGCGGAGCCCCCACAGATACGCAGTATTTT; CDR3: CASRSSGAPTDTQYF
J: TRBJ2-1; V: TRBV18; length: 12; size: -; D: -; DNA: TGTGCCAGCTCCCCCACGGGTCGTGAGCAGTTCTTC; CDR3: CASSPTGREQFF
J: TRBJ2-1; V: TRBV4-2; length: 16; size: -; D: TRBD2; DNA: TGTGCCAGCAGCCAGGCCACTAGCGCATCCTACAATGAGCAGTTCTTC; CDR3: CASSQATSASYNEQFF
J: TRBJ2-3; V: TRBV6-6; length: 14; size: -; D: -; DNA: TGTGCCAGCACCAAAGCGGGCCGCACAGATACGCAGTATTTT; CDR3: CASTKAGRTDTQYF
J: TRBJ2-3; V: TRBV5-1; length: 15; size: -; D: -; DNA: TGCGCCAGCAGCTTGAGGGGTATTGTCACAGATACGCAGTATTTT; CDR3: CASSLRGIVTDTQYF
J: TRBJ1-1; V: TRBV10-1; length: 13; size: -; D: -; DNA: TGCGCCAGCAGTGAGGTACTAGACAGTGAAGCTTTCTTT; CDR3: CASSEVLDSEAFF
J: TRBJ2-2; V: TRBV12-5; length: 16; size: -; D: -; DNA: TGTGCTAGTGGTTTGGTAGCTGGTGGGAACACCGGGGAGCTGTTTTTT; CDR3: CASGLVAGGNTGELFF
J: TRBJ2-7; V: TRBV28; length: 12; size: -; D: -; DNA: TGTGCCAGCAGTTCCCTTTCTGAGGAGCAGTACTTC; CDR3: CASSSLSEEQYF
J: TRBJ1-6; V: TRBV5-4; length: 16; size: -; D: -; DNA: TGTGCCAGCAGCCTAGGGGCTCTTGGCCTGGATTCACCCCTCCACTTT; CDR3: CASSLGALGLDSPLHF
J: TRBJ2-5; V: TRBV7-9; length: 18; size: -; D: TRBD2; DNA: TGTGCCAGCAGCCCACTCATTTTGATAGCGGGAACGCGAGAGACCCAGTACTTC; CDR3: CASSPLILIAGTRETQYF
J: TRBJ2-1; V: TRBV7-9; length: 13; size: -; D: -; DNA: TGTGCCAGCAGCCTAGGCGGATTGAAAAGGCAGTTCTTC; CDR3: CASSLGGLKRQFF
J: TRBJ2-3; V: TRBV9; length: 18; size: -; D: TRBD2; DNA: TGTGCCAGCAGCGTAGAACTAGCGGGAGTTCCTAGCACAGATACGCAGTATTTT; CDR3: CASSVELAGVPSTDTQYF
J: TRBJ2-5; V: TRBV5-6; length: 16; size: -; D: TRBD2; DNA: TGTGCCAGCAGCTTGGAAGCTAGCGGGATTTACAAGACCCAGTACTTC; CDR3: CASSLEASGIYKTQYF
J: TRBJ1-5; V: TRBV7-9; length: 14; size: few; D: -; DNA: TGTGCCAGCAGCCCGGGGGGAGGGTTCCAGCCCCAGCATTTT; CDR3: CASSPGGGFQPQHF
J: TRBJ2-3; V: TRBV11-2; length: 17; size: -; D: -; DNA: TGTGCCAGCAGCTTAGGGGCCAGGGGCTACAGCACAGATACGCAGTATTTT; CDR3: CASSLGARGYSTDTQYF
J: TRBJ1-1; V: TRBV5-1; length: 13; size: -; D: TRBD1; DNA: TGCGCCAGCAGCCAGGGGGCTGGCTCTGAAGCTTTCTTT; CDR3: CASSQGAGSEAFF
J: TRBJ2-2; V: TRBV6-5; length: 14; size: few; D: TRBD1; DNA: TGTGCCAGCAGGCGGGGACAGGGCACCGGGGAGCTGTTTTTT; CDR3: CASRRGQGTGELFF